This T cell receptor beta chain was recorded in a study of glioma-infiltrating T cells after dendritic cell vaccination. TCRB CDR3 was amplified from 2 ug genomic DNA or less. Sequencing was performed with immunoSEQ multiplex PCR; in TCRdb, only in-frame clones are kept and a portion is missing. The sample yields over 70,000 clones, over 70% seen once. Turning to this clone: As yet, its antigen is unknown.

Study observations and caveats: The cohort had few patients with full blood and tumor sets.

The germline V gene has CDR1 MNHEY and CDR2 SMNVEV (reference sequence). V lost 5 bases and J lost 5; bases outside the gene matches: 14. CDR3 length: 16 amino acids. The input for sequencing was blood, taken before dendritic cell vaccination. The V and J genes are TRBV27 and TRBJ1-1, with 7 bases matching TRBD1. This clonotype originated in a human donor with glioblastoma. The CDR3 sequence: CASSLDRVGVETEAFF. DNA for the CDR3: TGTGCCAGCAGTCTAGACAGGGTCGGGGTGGAGACTGAAGCTTTCTTT.